These T cell receptor beta chains were read from a single sample in a study of response to subunit inactivated influenza vaccine. TCRdb reprocessed the RT-PCR reads via MiXCR and lists one record per CDR3 protein. The sample carries approximately 680,000 distinct CDR3 sequences, 15% to 19% recorded once. The starting material was PBMCs from blood, obtained roughly 13 days after vaccination. Receptors were obtained from a man aged 50-60 years who received an inactivated influenza vaccine. Both conserved end residues are part of each CDR3. A D gene is named only where the DNA matches it firmly. Some rows have no size entry. The others give once, few or many, or a class for an expanded clone.

J gene,clone size,D gene,V gene,CDR3 protein,CDR3 DNA
TRBJ2-3,NA,TRBD1,TRBV10-3,CAISDRVGTDTQYF,TGTGCCATCAGCGACAGGGTTGGCACAGATACGCAGTATTTT
TRBJ2-1,NA,TRBD1,TRBV4-2,CASTKATGQNLNEQFF,TGTGCCAGCACCAAAGCGACAGGGCAAAACCTTAATGAGCAGTTCTTC
TRBJ2-3,many,NA,TRBV12-3/TRBV12-4,CASSHASEDTQYF,TGTGCCAGCAGTCACGCAAGCGAGGATACGCAGTATTTT
TRBJ2-3,many,NA,TRBV10-3,CAISKDSQSTDTQYF,TGTGCCATTTCTAAAGACAGCCAGAGCACAGATACGCAGTATTTT
TRBJ2-1,many,TRBD2,TRBV7-8,CASSEEGLAYNEQFF,TGTGCCAGCAGCGAAGAGGGACTAGCGTACAATGAGCAGTTCTTC
TRBJ2-7,few,TRBD1,TRBV5-1,CASSEPGGYDVQYF,TGCGCCAGCAGTGAGCCAGGGGGCTATGATGTGCAGTACTTC
TRBJ2-7,few,NA,TRBV10-2,CASRMRQGEQYF,TGCGCCAGCAGGATGCGGCAGGGCGAGCAGTACTTC
TRBJ2-7,NA,TRBD2,TRBV7-8,CASSLSSGMTYEQYF,TGTGCCAGCAGCTTATCGAGCGGGATGACCTACGAGCAGTACTTC
TRBJ1-2,many,NA,TRBV12-3/TRBV12-4,CASSLAGGYGYTF,TGTGCCAGCAGTTTAGCGGGGGGCTATGGCTACACCTTC
TRBJ1-5,many,NA,TRBV12-3/TRBV12-4,CASSLGQIYSNQPQHF,TGTGCCAGCAGTTTGGGCCAGATTTATAGCAATCAGCCCCAGCATTTT
TRBJ1-6,NA,NA,TRBV29-1,CSASTGPSNSPLHF,TGCAGCGCCTCAACGGGCCCTTCTAATTCACCCCTCCACTTT
TRBJ2-7,few,NA,TRBV10-3,CATSARGGSYEQYF,TGTGCCACCTCAGCAAGGGGTGGCTCCTACGAGCAGTACTTC
TRBJ2-3,few,NA,TRBV7-3,CASSGSGPTDTQYF,TGTGCCAGCAGCGGGTCGGGACCCACAGATACGCAGTATTTT
TRBJ2-7,NA,NA,TRBV7-2,CASSLLLYYEQYF,TGTGCCAGCAGCTTACTCTTGTACTACGAGCAGTACTTC
TRBJ1-4,many,TRBD1,TRBV5-1,CASSGTGASEKLFF,TGCGCCAGCAGCGGGACAGGGGCGTCTGAAAAACTGTTTTTT
TRBJ2-3,few,NA,TRBV4-3,CASSQDMVAADTQYF,TGCGCCAGCAGCCAAGATATGGTAGCTGCAGATACGCAGTATTTT
TRBJ2-1,NA,TRBD1,TRBV9,CASSVRTGGDEQFF,TGTGCCAGCAGCGTTAGGACAGGGGGGGATGAGCAGTTCTTC
TRBJ2-1,NA,TRBD2,TRBV12-3/TRBV12-4,CASSKSSGYNEQFF,TGTGCCAGCAGTAAAAGTAGCGGGTACAATGAGCAGTTCTTC
TRBJ2-2,NA,NA,TRBV5-6,CASSSFAGSTGELFF,TGTGCCAGCAGCTCCTTCGCGGGGAGCACCGGGGAGCTGTTTTTT
TRBJ2-5,few,NA,TRBV12-3/TRBV12-4,CASKVSTEETQYF,TGTGCCAGCAAAGTCTCGACCGAAGAGACCCAGTACTTC
TRBJ2-2,few,TRBD1,TRBV29-1,CSAGQGDTGELFF,TGCAGCGCGGGACAGGGAGACACCGGGGAGCTGTTTTTT
TRBJ2-7,few,NA,TRBV18,CASSPQTMTPYEQYF,TGTGCCAGCTCACCCCAGACAATGACCCCCTACGAGCAGTACTTC
TRBJ2-7,few,NA,TRBV20-1,CSADGGFTYEQYF,TGCAGTGCTGACGGAGGCTTTACCTACGAGCAGTACTTC
TRBJ2-3,NA,TRBD2,TRBV28,CASSFSGTTSTDTQYF,TGTGCCAGCAGTTTCTCTGGGACTACCAGCACAGATACGCAGTATTTT
TRBJ2-1,NA,TRBD2,TRBV5-1,CASTTTLAGGNEQFF,TGCGCCAGCACCACGACACTAGCGGGAGGAAACGAGCAGTTCTTC
TRBJ2-1,many,NA,TRBV5-1,CASSFPGDEQFF,TGCGCCAGCAGCTTCCCCGGGGATGAGCAGTTCTTC
TRBJ2-1,many,TRBD2,TRBV7-9,CASSLPTSGSSYNEQFF,TGTGCCAGCAGCTTACCGACTAGCGGGAGCTCCTACAATGAGCAGTTCTTC
TRBJ2-3,NA,NA,TRBV7-9,CASSFGQLRGTDTQYF,TGTGCCAGCAGCTTCGGACAGCTCCGGGGGACAGATACGCAGTATTTT
TRBJ2-5,few,NA,TRBV5-1,CASSLARGVVWETQYF,TGCGCCAGCAGCTTGGCCAGGGGAGTCGTTTGGGAGACCCAGTACTTC
TRBJ2-2,NA,TRBD2,TRBV7-9,CASVGTSGQPETGELFF,TGTGCCAGCGTAGGGACTAGCGGCCAACCGGAGACCGGGGAGCTGTTTTTT
TRBJ1-4,NA,NA,TRBV5-6,CASSLGRGSGEKLFF,TGTGCCAGCAGCTTGGGTCGTGGTTCAGGCGAAAAACTGTTTTTT